The 26 T cell receptor beta chains given below trace back to one sample, sequenced in a study of T cell responses to AZD1222 COVID-19 vaccine. Here immunoSEQ multiplex PCR was the method, and the copy in TCRdb shows in-frame clones only, minus some. Here the sample spans 95,000 to 150,000 clones, roughly 92% being singletons. The sequences come from peripheral blood, collected on day 0 of AZD1222 vaccination. All receptors come from an adult in good health.

V usage is TRBV19 and J usage is TRBJ1-3; the match to TRBD1 covers 9 bases. V dropped 6 bases and J dropped 0; count of bases not matched to a gene: 21. This CDR3 has 21 amino acids. In germline, CDR1 is LNHDA, CDR2 SQIVND (reference sequence). CDR3 region: CASRRKTTGTGSPSSGNTIYF. The CDR3 coding sequence is TGTGCCAGTAGGCGCAAGACGACTGGGACAGGGTCCCCGAGCTCTGGAAACACCATATATTTT.

With respect to this clone: The same CDR3 arises from other DNA sequences in this sample as well. The V gene is TRBV11-2, the J gene TRBJ2-1, with D possibly matching TRBD2 (5 bases). Germline assignment: CDR1 SGHAT and CDR2 FQNNGV. V was clipped by 0 bases and J by 8 bases, with 8 bases between them. The length of the CDR3 is 13 residues. CDR3 bases: TGTGCCAGCAGCTTAGATCGAGGGCATGAGCAGTTCTTC. Its translation: CASSLDRGHEQFF.

The chain has TRBV30 and TRBJ1-2; possibly TRBD1 for D (6 bases). This CDR3 comprises 12 residues. V was shortened by 7 bases and J by 5 bases, with 14 bases between the two germline ends. CDR1 and CDR2 (germline): GTSNPN, SVGIG (reference sequence). The CDR3 reads CAFRGMRYGYTF. CDR3 DNA: TGTGCCTTCAGGGGTATGAGGTATGGCTACACCTTC. Based on the CDR3 plus reference TRBV30 and TRBJ1-2, the full variable domain is SQTIHQWPATLVQPVGSPLSLECTVEGTSNPNLYWYRQAAGRGLQLLFYSVGIGQISSEVPQNLSASRPQDRQFILSSKKLLLSDSGFYLCAFRGMRYGYTFGSGTRLTVV.

V and J are TRBV12-3 or TRBV12-4 and TRBJ1-2; perhaps TRBD1 as D (5 bases). Trimming cost V 5 bases and J 5 bases, with 9 bases left between them. The CDR3 consists of 12 residues. CDR3 DNA sequence: TGTGCCAGCAGTCCTCAGGGATATGGCTACACCTTC. Amino acid sequence: CASSPQGYGYTF.

This chain uses TRBV15 with TRBJ1-5; TRBD1 is a possible D gene (5 bases). CDR1 is LNHNV, CDR2 YYDKDF, per germline (reference sequence). V lost 5 bases and J lost 4, with 18 bases in between. CDR3 length equals 16 residues. The CDR3 sequence: CATSPGWRDPNQPQHF. DNA of the CDR3: TGTGCCACCAGCCCCGGATGGCGGGACCCGAATCAGCCCCAGCATTTT.

The V gene is TRBV24-1, the J gene TRBJ2-3; D gene unclear. V was pared by 5 bases and J by 6 bases, with 8 bases between. The CDR3 covers 12 residues. Germline V lookup: CDR1 KGHDR, CDR2 SFDVKD. CDR3 coding DNA: TGTGCCACCAGTGTCCTGGGGGATACGCAGTATTTT. Amino acids: CATSVLGDTQYF.

The genes are TRBV6-6 and TRBJ1-6, with 7 bases aligning to TRBD1. The V gene's germline CDR1 is MNHNY and CDR2 SVGAGI (reference sequence). With 6 bases clipped from V and 11 bases from J, the junction kept 7 bases outside the gene matches. This CDR3 contains 13 residues. CDR3 DNA: TGTGCCAGCAGCCAGGGGGTTAGGGCACCCCTCCACTTT. Protein product: CASSQGVRAPLHF.

This chain joins TRBV7-9 and TRBJ1-2, with 12 bases identical to TRBD1. Per the germline V gene, CDR1 is SEHNR and CDR2 is FQNEAQ (reference sequence). V shed 5 bases, J shed 2 bases, and the junction held 3 bases outside the gene matches. This CDR3 has 15 amino acids. The CDR3 loop reads CASSPGTGGNYGYTF. CDR3 coding DNA: TGTGCCAGCAGCCCCGGGACAGGGGGCAACTATGGCTACACCTTC.

The J gene is TRBJ2-3, the V gene TRBV6-5; D is uncertain. The CDR3 contains 14 residues. The V and J ends lost 6 bases and 0 bases respectively, with 10 bases between them. Germline values: CDR1 MNHEY, CDR2 SVGAGI. The CDR3 sequence: CASRVGHSTDTQYF. In DNA form, the CDR3 reads TGTGCCAGCAGAGTTGGGCATAGCACAGATACGCAGTATTTT.

The CDR3 DNA follows: TGTGCCAGCAGCCGAGGGGATACGTGGGTCAATGAGCAGTTCTTC. Protein product: CASSRGDTWVNEQFF. The chain links TRBV14 to TRBJ2-1, with D possibly being TRBD1 or TRBD2 (5 bases each). The germline CDR1 and CDR2 sequences are SGHDN and FVKESK. CDR3 length: 15 residues. Trimming cost V 4 bases and J 6 bases, with 16 bases left between them.

The chain recombines TRBV7-9 with TRBJ1-2; 9 bases line up with TRBD1. The germline CDR1 and CDR2 sequences are SEHNR and FQNEAQ (reference sequence). The V segment lost 7 bases and the J segment 5 bases; nucleotides outside the gene matches: 17. There are 17 residues in the CDR3. CDR3 DNA sequence: TGTGCCAGCAAGCGGAGGAGGACAGGGGAAAAGAGTTATGGCTACACCTTC. Its protein is CASKRRRTGEKSYGYTF.

With respect to this clone: At one of its ends the junction is not consistent with the germline gene, which may arise from a read error. The V call is TRBV7-7, the J call TRBJ2-2; TRBD2 is a possible D gene (7 bases). Germline V gives CDR1 SSHAT, CDR2 FNYEAQ (reference sequence). The CDR3 loop spans 15 amino acids. This CDR3 is CASSPQGGDTGELFF. In DNA form, the CDR3 reads TGTGCTAGCAGCCCACAGGGAGGGGACACCGGGGAGCTGTTTTTT.

The chain joins TRBV12-3 or TRBV12-4 to TRBJ1-2, with 9 nucleotides matching TRBD1. Trimming cost V 6 bases and J 6 bases; bases outside gene matches: 5. The CDR3 is 13 residues long. The CDR3 loop is CASSTGTGNGYTF. The CDR3 DNA reads TGTGCCAGCAGCACCGGGACAGGGAATGGCTACACCTTC.

The V call is TRBV5-1, the J call TRBJ2-1; TRBD2 is a possible D gene (5 bases). The CDR3 is 15 residues long. V lost 4 bases and J 1 base, leaving 12 bases between the germline ends. The germline V gene has CDR1 SGHRS and CDR2 YFSETQ. The CDR3 spells CASSLGRTSYNEQFF. In DNA form, the CDR3 reads TGCGCCAGCAGCCTAGGACGGACTTCCTACAATGAGCAGTTCTTC.

DNA of the CDR3: TGTGCCAGCAGTAAGGGGAGCAGTAGCTCTGGAAACACCATATATTTT. It translates to CASSKGSSSSGNTIYF. V is TRBV7-2 and J is TRBJ1-3; D perhaps matches TRBD1 (5 bases). V was cut by 6 bases and J by 0 bases, with 15 bases left in between. The CDR3 runs 16 residues. Germline loops: CDR1 SGHTA, CDR2 FQGNSA.

The V and J genes are TRBV18 and TRBJ1-5; D may be TRBD1 (5 bases). V was cut by 8 bases and J by 5 bases, with 13 bases left in between. Germline V gives CDR1 KGHSH, CDR2 LQKENI. This CDR3 comprises 13 residues. CDR3 protein: CASAGGVYQPQHF. DNA for the CDR3: TGTGCCAGCGCCGGGGGGGTTTATCAGCCCCAGCATTTT.

This rearrangement joins TRBV4-3 to TRBJ2-6; D is possibly TRBD1 or TRBD2 (5 bases each). The CDR3 covers 15 residues. Trimming took off 4 bases at V and 1 base at J, with 8 bases between the two ends. Germline V CDR1 and CDR2: LGHNA, YSLEER. This CDR3 is CASSRGASGANVLTF. The DNA for the CDR3 is TGCGCCAGCAGCCGAGGGGCGTCTGGGGCCAACGTCCTGACTTTC.

This chain connects TRBV19 to TRBJ1-1; D is undetermined. The germline CDR1 and CDR2 sequences are LNHDA and SQIVND (reference sequence). The V end was cut by 7 bases, the J end by 3 bases, with 3 bases between. The CDR3 loop spans 10 amino acids. CDR3 in amino acids: CASKDTEAFF. The CDR3 bases are TGTGCCAGTAAAGACACTGAAGCTTTCTTT.

This clone was found once. The chain combines TRBV7-9 with TRBJ1-4; possible D gene TRBD1, 6 bases. This CDR3 is 15 amino acids long. Germline V gene data show CDR1 as SEHNR and CDR2 as FQNEAQ (reference sequence). Trimming pared 0 bases from V and 8 bases from J, leaving 13 bases between. The CDR3 sequence: CASSLANRVEEKLFF. In nucleotides, the CDR3 is TGTGCCAGCAGCTTAGCGAACAGGGTGGAAGAAAAACTGTTTTTT.

The chain has TRBV6-5 and TRBJ1-1, with D unclear. V lost 8 bases and J 4 bases, leaving 17 bases between the germline ends. The V gene's germline CDR1 is MNHEY and CDR2 SVGAGI. This CDR3 comprises 14 residues. The CDR3 reads CASLSSGLGTEAFF. CDR3 nucleotides: TGTGCCAGCTTATCGTCCGGGTTAGGCACTGAAGCTTTCTTT.

V and J are TRBV27 and TRBJ1-2, with 8 positions matching TRBD1. CDR3 length: 14 residues. The V and J ends lost 2 bases and 6 bases, in that order; junction bases with no gene match: 5. Germline V gives CDR1 MNHEY, CDR2 SMNVEV (reference sequence). The DNA for the CDR3 is TGTGCCAGCAGTTTAAGGGGGGGACAGGATGGCTACACCTTC. Translation: CASSLRGGQDGYTF.

The chain recombines TRBV24-1 with TRBJ2-1, with D tentatively TRBD2 (5 bases). Trimming took 3 bases from V and 4 from J, leaving 15 bases between them. Germline CDR1 KGHDR, CDR2 SFDVKD. This CDR3 has 16 residues. DNA of the CDR3: TGTGCCACCAGTGATCAGCGAGCGGCGACTTACAATGAGCAGTTCTTC. Translated: CATSDQRAATYNEQFF.

V gene TRBV7-9 combines with J gene TRBJ1-4; 7 bases line up with TRBD1. With 4 bases clipped from V and 8 bases from J, the junction kept 7 bases outside the gene matches. CDR1 SEHNR and CDR2 FQNEAQ come from the germline V gene (reference sequence). The CDR3 runs 14 residues. The CDR3 DNA reads TGTGCCAGCAGCTCAGGGACAGTCCAGGAAAAACTGTTTTTT. It specifies CASSSGTVQEKLFF.

The rearrangement uses TRBV6-1 and TRBJ2-6; D ambiguous. The ends were cut back, 2 bases at V and 0 bases at J, with 5 bases in the middle. The germline V gene has CDR1 MNHNS and CDR2 SASEGT. This CDR3 is 15 amino acids long. Written as DNA, the CDR3 is TGTGCCAGCAGTGAAATGAGCTCTGGGGCCAACGTCCTGACTTTC. Protein sequence: CASSEMSSGANVLTF.

J is TRBJ2-7 and V is TRBV5-6; D unclear. Germline V gene lookup returns CDR1 SGHDT and CDR2 YYEEEE. Trimming removed 2 bases from V and 2 bases from J, with 11 bases in between. The CDR3 is made up of 14 amino acids. This chain's CDR3 is CASSLPDEAYEQYF. The CDR3 DNA reads TGTGCCAGCAGCTTACCCGATGAAGCCTACGAGCAGTACTTC.

This chain uses TRBV6-2 or TRBV6-3 with TRBJ1-2, with TRBD1 matching over 8 bases. Germline V gene sequence: CDR1 MNHEY, CDR2 SVGEGT. The CDR3 has 15 amino acids. V trimming: 5 bases; J trimming: 2 bases; junction bases outside the gene matches: 7. CDR3 region: CASSASGTGNYGYTF. Here the CDR3 DNA reads TGTGCCAGCAGTGCCTCCGGGACAGGCAACTATGGCTACACCTTC.